The 5 T cell receptor beta chains below come from one sample, sequenced in a study of CD8 T cells in ankylosing spondylitis (dated by TCRdb to 2015 to 2018). Summary of the overall study and its limitations: Blood from ankylosing spondylitis patients appeared to be characterized by a TCR beta motif made up of under 10 highly homologous amino acid variants.

Libraries were prepared through 5' RACE. Instrument used: Illumina HiSeq 2500. Using fastp at Q25 and MiXCR, TCRdb reprocessed the public reads and kept productive beta chains. Entries are consolidated by CDR3 protein sequence, retaining the most common genes and DNA. The sample table holds about 390,000 distinct CDR3 sequences, of which about 22% were seen once. Roughly a sixth of the sample comes from the top ten. These receptors have no identified antigens. The sample consisted of blood, either unsorted or a sorted T cell fraction (not recorded which). Every receptor here comes from a male donor with ankylosing spondylitis.

This clonotype was counted only a few times. The chain combines TRBV27 with TRBJ2-1, with D possibly called TRBD1 or TRBD2 (5 bases each). Trimming left V 7 bases short and J 1 base short, with 14 bases between. The CDR3 covers 15 residues. Germline values: CDR1 MNHEY, CDR2 SMNVEV (reference sequence). The CDR3 here is CASNGPGPSYNEQFF. The CDR3 coding sequence is TGTGCCAGCAACGGCCCGGGGCCTTCCTACAATGAGCAGTTCTTC.

The rearrangement links TRBV4-3 to TRBJ1-1, with D perhaps matching TRBD1 (5 bases). From germline, CDR1 is LGHNA and CDR2 YSLEER. The V end lost 3 bases, the J end lost 7 bases, and 12 bases lay between the germline ends. This CDR3 contains 13 residues. CDR3 loop: CASSQGTDLEAFF. The CDR3 DNA reads TGCGCCAGCAGCCAGGGGACGGACCTTGAAGCTTTCTTT.

This clonotype was counted at least ten times. The CDR3 loop reads CASSASGALNTGELFF. The CDR3 DNA reads as TGTGCCAGCAGCGCCTCGGGGGCCCTGAACACCGGGGAGCTGTTTTTT. V gene TRBV7-9 combines with J gene TRBJ2-2, with D tentatively TRBD1 or TRBD2 (6 bases each). V was trimmed by 5 bases and J by 1 base, leaving 14 bases between them. The CDR3 covers 16 residues. The germline CDR1 and CDR2 sequences are SEHNR and FQNEAQ (reference sequence).

This clonotype was picked up a small number of times. The DNA for the CDR3 is TGTGCCAGCAGTTTATGGGAGGGCGCTCGGGACAATGAGCAGTTCTTC. Its translation: CASSLWEGARDNEQFF. The J gene is TRBJ2-1, the V gene TRBV28; possible D gene TRBD2, 6 bases. V was shortened by 0 bases and J by 5 bases, with 14 bases between the two germline ends. The germline CDR1 and CDR2 sequences are MDHEN and SYDVKM. The CDR3 contains 16 residues.

This clonotype came up a few times. This chain links TRBV13 with TRBJ2-2, with unresolved D. Germline loops: CDR1 PRHDT, CDR2 FYEKMQ (reference sequence). This CDR3 is built from 12 residues. V was shortened by 1 base and J by 5 bases, with 2 bases between the two germline ends. The CDR3 coding sequence is TGTGCCAGCAGCTTAGAAACCGGGGAGCTGTTTTTT. It codes for CASSLETGELFF.